This TCR beta chain was recovered during a study of siplizumab effects on memory and regulatory T cells. The assay was immunoSEQ multiplex PCR, and TCRdb's table has in-frame clones only and misses some. Seen here are about 100,000 clones, about 90% observed once, and the top ten hold around 0.77%. Sequenced: Tregs sorted from blood. This receptor was taken from a human donor in good health.

The CDR3 bases are TGTGCCAGCAGCATCTACGGACTCGCCGAAGCAGGCTACACCTTC. Amino acids: CASSIYGLAEAGYTF. The V gene is TRBV7-9, the J gene TRBJ1-2; no definite D call. The germline V and J ends were trimmed by 5 bases and 8 bases, with 21 bases remaining between them. The CDR3 covers 15 residues. Germline CDR1 reads SEHNR; CDR2 reads FQNEAQ (reference sequence).